The 22 T cell receptor beta chains listed next were all sequenced from one sample in a study of regulatory T cells in long-lasting Graves disease. Through Arm-PCR of CDR3 regions and iRepertoire HTBI primers, TCR beta libraries were built. TCRdb re-called the multiplex PCR reads with MiXCR, one entry per CDR3 protein. The table includes around 460,000 distinct CDR3 sequences, 22% detected once. Time point: persistent/refractory GD, antithyroid drugs over 5 years with positive TRAb. Preparation of the TCR library used RNA extracted from PBMCs. The material was peripheral blood mononuclear cells (PBMCs), obtained when the disease was refractory, from a patient treated with antithyroid drugs. The origin of the receptors is a female donor with Graves disease.

The J gene is TRBJ2-2, the V gene TRBV6-2 or TRBV6-3; TRBD2 agrees at 9 bases. In germline, CDR1 is MNHEY, CDR2 SVGEGT. The CDR3 extends over 14 amino acids. Unmatched junction bases numbered 8, after V lost 8 bases and J lost 7 bases. In nucleotides, the CDR3 is TGTGCCAGCTTCGCGGGGGGGCTATGCGGGGAGCTGTTTTTT. Translation gives CASFAGGLCGELFF.

This clonotype turned up a few times. The gene calls are TRBV5-5 and TRBJ1-5; D remains ambiguous. This CDR3 has 14 amino acids. The germline V and J ends were trimmed by 4 bases and 7 bases, with 15 bases remaining between them. Germline V gives CDR1 SGHKS, CDR2 YYEKEE (reference sequence). The CDR3 sequence is CASSPGPPRQPQHF. As DNA, the CDR3 is TGTGCCAGCAGCCCTGGGCCCCCCAGGCAGCCCCAGCATTTT. The full variable domain, rest sourced from reference TRBV5-5 and TRBJ1-5, is DAGVTQSPTHLIKTRGQQVTLRCSPISGHKSVSWYQQVLGQGPQFIFQYYEKEERGRGNFPDRFSARQFPNYSSELNVNALLLGDSALYLCASSPGPPRQPQHFGDGTRLSIL.

At least ten counts were recorded for this clonotype. V usage is TRBV3-1 and J usage is TRBJ1-5; D gene ambiguous. The CDR3 totals 13 residues. Looked up from germline, CDR1 is LGHDT and CDR2 is YNNKEL (reference sequence). V was trimmed by 0 bases and J by 8 bases, leaving 8 bases between them. The CDR3 DNA is TGTGCCAGCAGCCAAGATGTTTGGGAGCCCCAGCATTTT. Its protein is CASSQDVWEPQHF.

This clonotype was found a few times. The chain carries TRBV20-1 and TRBJ1-5, with a weak D call TRBD1 (5 bases). V lost 4 bases to trimming and J lost 4 bases, with 8 bases between them. The V gene's germline CDR1 is DFQATT and CDR2 SNEGSKA (reference sequence). The CDR3 runs to 12 residues. The chain's CDR3 is CSATRQNQPQHF. The DNA of the CDR3 is TGCAGTGCTACACGACAGAATCAGCCCCAGCATTTT.

At least ten counts were recorded for this clonotype. The CDR3 spells CASSLGGQAQQYF. The CDR3 region has the DNA TGTGCCAGCAGCTTAGGAGGACAGGCCCAGCAGTACTTC. The chain has TRBV7-2 and TRBJ2-7; 7 bases agree with TRBD1. The germline V gene has CDR1 SGHTA and CDR2 FQGNSA. The CDR3 extends over 13 amino acids. Germline trimming cut 1 base from V and 8 bases from J; bases unmatched to any gene: 5. The variable domain in full, completed from reference TRBV7-2 and TRBJ2-7, reads GAGVSQSPSNKVTEKGKDVELRCDPISGHTALYWYRQSLGQGLEFLIYFQGNSAPDKSGLPSDRFSAERTGGSVSTLTIQRTQQEDSAVYLCASSLGGQAQQYFGPGTRLTVT.

This clonotype was observed many times. The chain has TRBV27 and TRBJ1-4; tentative D call: TRBD1 (5 bases). V gave up 5 bases and J gave up 11 bases, with 18 bases separating them. Germline CDR1 and CDR2: MNHEY and SMNVEV (reference sequence). The CDR3 contains 14 residues. The CDR3 here is CASSKQAVGGKLFF. DNA for the CDR3: TGTGCCAGCAGTAAACAGGCGGTGGGCGGGAAACTGTTTTTT.

This clonotype has a count of ten or more. The genes are TRBV29-1 and TRBJ1-5; 9 positions agree with TRBD1. CDR1 is SQVTM and CDR2 is ANQGSEA in the germline V gene. Trimming at V came to 5 bases and at J to 7 bases, leaving 9 bases not matched to a gene. CDR3 size: 14 residues. DNA for the CDR3: TGCAGCGTTCTCACAGGGGGCAGGGGGCAGCCCCAGCATTTT. This sequence encodes CSVLTGGRGQPQHF.

Ten or more counts support this clonotype. J is TRBJ1-1 and V is TRBV28, with 7 bases aligning to TRBD1. With V trimmed by 7 bases and J by 7 bases, 6 bases remained unmatched. Germline assignment: CDR1 MDHEN and CDR2 SYDVKM. CDR3 length equals 12 residues. The CDR3 spells CASNNRGYEAFF. DNA of the CDR3: TGTGCCAGCAACAACAGGGGTTATGAAGCTTTCTTT. The variable domain in full, with the rest retrieved from reference TRBV28 and TRBJ1-1, is DVKVTQSSRYLVKRTGEKVFLECVQDMDHENMFWYRQDPGLGLRLIYFSYDVKMKEKGDIPEGYSVSREKKERFSLILESASTNQTSMYLCASNNRGYEAFFGQGTRLTVV.

This clonotype was found a few times. The germline gene is not matched at one end of the junction; a read error may be the cause. V is TRBV11-2 and J is TRBJ2-5; tentatively, D is TRBD1 or TRBD2 (5 bases each). This CDR3 contains 17 residues. Germline V gene lookup returns CDR1 SGHAT and CDR2 FQNNGV. The CDR3 sequence is CASSQDRGVRSQETQYF. In DNA, the CDR3 is TGCGCCAGCAGCCAAGATCGGGGCGTCCGGTCCCAAGAGACCCAGTACTTC.

Details on this clonotype: The junction and the germline gene differ at one end; a read error may be behind it. The CDR3: CASGQDSRNTGELFF. The CDR3 coding sequence is TGCGCCAGCGGCCAAGATTCTAGGAACACCGGGGAGCTGTTTTTT. The chain links TRBV4-3 to TRBJ2-2; no firm D call. Germline assignment: CDR1 LGHNA and CDR2 YSLEER. This CDR3 is 15 amino acids long.

The sample holds many counts of this clonotype. V and J are TRBV2 and TRBJ2-2; D gene uncertain. The CDR3 is 15 residues long. In germline, CDR1 is SNHLY, CDR2 FYNNEI. V shed 2 bases and J shed 6 bases, with 13 bases lying between them. In DNA form, the CDR3 reads TGTGCCAGCAGTGAATCGTCGGGCACGGCCGGGGAGCTGTTTTTT. Translating gives CASSESSGTAGELFF. The full variable domain, rest sourced from reference TRBV2 and TRBJ2-2, is EPEVTQTPSHQVTQMGQEVILRCVPISNHLYFYWYRQILGQKVEFLVSFYNNEISEKSEIFDDQFSVERPDGSNFTLKIRSTKLEDSAMYFCASSESSGTAGELFFGEGSRLTVL.

This clonotype was seen many times. This chain links TRBV6-1 with TRBJ2-7; D might be TRBD1 (6 bases). Trimming cost V 7 bases and J 1 base, with 11 bases left between them. This CDR3 region has 13 residues. Germline loops: CDR1 MNHNS, CDR2 SASEGT. The CDR3 bases are TGTGCCAGCATAGAAGGGGGTTCCTACGAGCAGTACTTC. Translated: CASIEGGSYEQYF.

The sample holds a few counts of this clonotype. The rearrangement uses TRBV29-1 and TRBJ1-2; 10 bases line up with TRBD1. Germline values: CDR1 SQVTM, CDR2 ANQGSEA. CDR3 length equals 12 residues. Germline trimming cut 1 base from V and 13 bases from J; bases unmatched to any gene: 6. The CDR3 loop reads CSVEGDRGAGTF. DNA of the CDR3: TGCAGCGTTGAAGGGGACAGGGGAGCAGGCACCTTC. Complete variable domain (other parts from reference TRBV29-1 and TRBJ1-2): SAVISQKPSRDICQRGTSLTIQCQVDSQVTMMFWYRQQPGQSLTLIATANQGSEATYESGFVIDKFPISRPNLTFSTLTVSNMSPEDSSIYLCSVEGDRGAGTFGSGTRLTVV.

CDR3 amino acids: CASSFLDLGDGYTF. CDR3 in DNA: TGTGCCAGCAGCTTCCTAGACTTGGGGGATGGCTACACCTTC. The J gene is TRBJ1-2, the V gene TRBV7-9; the D gene is possibly TRBD1 (5 bases). The germline gives CDR1 SEHNR, CDR2 FQNEAQ (reference sequence). V was trimmed by 3 bases and J by 6 bases, leaving 14 bases between them. The CDR3 loop spans 14 amino acids.

The chain joins TRBV20-1 to TRBJ2-4; no firm D call. CDR3 length: 12 residues. The V end was cut by 5 bases, the J end by 8 bases, with 13 bases between. CDR1 and CDR2 (germline): DFQATT, SNEGSKA (reference sequence). This CDR3 reads CSAPSGADIQYF. CDR3 bases: TGCAGTGCTCCCTCGGGCGCGGACATTCAGTACTTC.

This clonotype appeared once. A read error may be the cause here, since a much bigger clone is one base away. The rearrangement joins TRBV20-1 to TRBJ1-1, with a possible D match to TRBD1 (6 bases). CDR3 length: 13 amino acids. Germline V gene sequence: CDR1 DFQATT, CDR2 SNEGSKA (reference sequence). In nucleotides, the CDR3 is TGCAGTGCCAGAGGGGGAACGGACACTGAAGCTCTCTTT. Amino acid sequence: CSARGGTDTEALF.

The J gene is TRBJ1-6, the V gene TRBV29-1; TRBD1 is a possible D gene (6 bases). Trimming cost V 6 bases and J 8 bases, with 14 bases left between them. CDR1 SQVTM and CDR2 ANQGSEA come from the germline V gene. The CDR3 spans 13 residues. CDR3 DNA sequence: TGCAGCGTGGCCCGGGGGCAGGATTCACCCCTCCACTTT. Protein product: CSVARGQDSPLHF.

The J gene is TRBJ2-2, the V gene TRBV9; D is ambiguous. The CDR3 sequence is 15 residues long. Trimming cost V 4 bases and J 0 bases, with 10 bases left between them. Germline CDR1 SGDLS, CDR2 YYNGEE. As DNA, the CDR3 is TGTGCCAGCAGCACCGGACGGGCGAACACCGGGGAGCTGTTTTTT. It yields the protein CASSTGRANTGELFF. The full variable domain, with the rest looked up from reference TRBV9 and TRBJ2-2, is DSGVTQTPKHLITATGQRVTLRCSPRSGDLSVYWYQQSLDQGLQFLIQYYNGEERAKGNILERFSAQQFPDLHSELNLSSLELGDSALYFCASSTGRANTGELFFGEGSRLTVL.

This clonotype has a handful of counts. This chain joins TRBV5-1 and TRBJ2-5; D is perhaps TRBD1 (5 bases). Deletions cut 3 bases from V and 1 base from J, with 10 bases between. The CDR3 has 14 residues. CDR1 SGHRS and CDR2 YFSETQ come from the germline V gene. CDR3 protein: CASSWTRGQETQYF. The CDR3 nucleotides read TGCGCCAGCAGCTGGACAAGGGGCCAAGAGACCCAGTACTTC.

This clonotype occurred a few times. The chain combines TRBV7-9 with TRBJ1-3, with 9 positions matching TRBD1. Germline trimming cut 3 bases from V and 2 bases from J; bases unmatched to any gene: 5. The CDR3 spans 16 residues. Germline lookup yields CDR1 SEHNR and CDR2 FQNEAQ (reference sequence). The CDR3 sequence: CASSLSRDRAGNTIYF. The CDR3 DNA follows: TGTGCCAGCAGCTTGAGCCGGGACAGGGCTGGAAACACCATATATTTT.

The J gene is TRBJ1-1, the V gene TRBV30, with D unresolved. CDR1 is GTSNPN and CDR2 is SVGIG in the germline V gene (reference sequence). V lost 2 bases, J lost 3 bases, and 10 bases lay in between. CDR3 length: 13 amino acids. This CDR3 reads CAWSIGSDTEAFF. CDR3 in DNA: TGTGCCTGGAGTATAGGATCTGACACTGAAGCTTTCTTT. The full variable domain, rest sourced from reference TRBV30 and TRBJ1-1, is SQTIHQWPATLVQPVGSPLSLECTVEGTSNPNLYWYRQAAGRGLQLLFYSVGIGQISSEVPQNLSASRPQDRQFILSSKKLLLSDSGFYLCAWSIGSDTEAFFGQGTRLTVV.

This chain connects TRBV5-1 to TRBJ2-4, with TRBD2 matching over 8 bases. The CDR3 extends over 18 amino acids. Germline assignment: CDR1 SGHRS and CDR2 YFSETQ. Trimming cost V 4 bases and J 0 bases; bases outside gene matches: 12. The CDR3 here is CASSHGGGLAGAKNIQYF. DNA of the CDR3: TGCGCCAGCAGCCACGGCGGGGGGTTAGCGGGAGCCAAAAACATTCAGTACTTC.